This TCR beta chain appears in the sequencing data of a study of shared clonotypes between healthy human individuals. Broader study findings: Sharing of clonotypes among donors was expected to vary with sequencing depth.

TCRdb keeps only in-frame clones here, not all; method: immunoSEQ multiplex PCR. This sample has about 580,000 clones, with about 98% found just once. About this clone itself: Its antigen is undetermined.

Positive CCR7 selection of CD45RO-negative cells yielded the naive CD8 cells, and terminally differentiated effector memory CD45RA+ cells were excluded. The study drew all its donors from Caucasian adults living in Nashville, Tennessee. Trimming pared 1 base from V and 2 bases from J, leaving 10 bases between. Germline CDR1 is KGHSH and CDR2 is LQKENI. The CDR3 is made up of 15 amino acids. The source material was naive CD8+ T cells sorted from blood. The source of this sequence is a man aged 25 to 40 in good health. The rearrangement uses TRBV18 and TRBJ2-3; possibly TRBD1 for D (6 bases). The DNA for the CDR3 is TGTGCCAGCTCACCACGTACAGGGCACACAGATACGCAGTATTTT. As protein: CASSPRTGHTDTQYF.